This T cell receptor (beta chain) is from a study of CD8 T cells in ankylosing spondylitis. Study-wide results and caveats: Ankylosing spondylitis blood seemed to carry a telltale TCR beta motif made of seven or eight highly homologous variants. Disease-linked clones reportedly showed significant enrichment in matched ankylosing spondylitis synovial fluid.

This CDR3 is 15 amino acids long. Germline lookup yields CDR1 SGHTA and CDR2 FQGNSA. Trimming shortened V by 4 bases and J by 7 bases, and 14 bases separated the two germline ends. In making TCR beta libraries, quantitative 5'-RACE with molecular barcodes was used. Using its own MiXCR run on the 5' RACE reads, TCRdb lists one record per CDR3 protein. Of fewer than 550,000 distinct CDR3 sequences in the sample, 5.3% are singletons; the top ten hold roughly 3.5%. This clonotype occurred many times. No antigen is known for it. Sequencing was done on a sample of blood, either unsorted or a sorted T cell fraction (not recorded which). The rearrangement uses TRBV7-2 and TRBJ1-6, with D hard to call. This sequence was found in a male donor with ankylosing spondylitis. CDR3 DNA sequence: TGTGCCAGCAGCTCTGGTGATTGGAAGAATTCACCCCTCCACTTT. Translating gives CASSSGDWKNSPLHF.